This T cell receptor beta chain comes out of a study of CD8+CD57+ T cells in acquired aplastic anemia. This clonotype was counted a few times. CDR1 is SGDLS and CDR2 is YYNGEE in the germline V gene. The CDR3 extends over 12 amino acids. V was cut by 6 bases and J by 1 base, with 7 bases left in between. Genomic DNA, serving as template, underwent TCR beta VDJ and CDR3 profiling. TCRdb reprocessed the reads with MiXCR, giving one entry per CDR3 protein. The table has roughly 130,000 distinct CDR3 sequences, 48% seen once. The sequenced material came from sorted CD4+, CD8+, or CD8+CD57+ T cells (not recorded which) from PBMCs. The chain carries TRBV9 and TRBJ1-1; D gene unclear. This clonotype was obtained from a human donor in good health, serving as a control. The DNA of the CDR3 is TGTGCCAGCACTGCAGGGAACACTGAAGCTTTCTTT. Translated, it gives CASTAGNTEAFF.